This T cell receptor beta chain was retrieved from a study of blood T cells in healthy people across ages. The CDR3 length is 14 residues. Germline V lookup: CDR1 LGHNT, CDR2 FRNRAP. V was trimmed by 1 base and J by 6 bases, leaving 10 bases between them. A sample-barcoded 5' primer and a J-beta primer mix were used in a second PCR of about 7 to 12 cycles. TCRdb re-called the 5' RACE reads through MiXCR, storing one row per CDR3 protein. The table shows roughly 1,700,000 distinct CDR3 sequences, with 28% occurring only once. The sequenced sample consisted of blood. The source of this sequence is a woman under 40 in good health. This chain uses TRBV12-5 with TRBJ2-1; possibly TRBD2 for D (5 bases). The CDR3 spells CASGLAGLANEQFF. The CDR3 coding sequence is TGTGCTAGTGGTTTGGCCGGCCTAGCCAATGAGCAGTTCTTC. The variable domain in full, completed from reference TRBV12-5 and TRBJ2-1, reads DARVTQTPRHKVTEMGQEVTMRCQPILGHNTVFWYRQTMMQGLELLAYFRNRAPLDDSGMPKDRFSAEMPDATLATLKIQPSEPRDSAVYFCASGLAGLANEQFFGPGTRLTVL.